The 21 T cell receptor beta chains below come from one sample, sequenced in a study of T cell responses to AZD1222 COVID-19 vaccine (dated by TCRdb to the early 2020s). Preparation of the library involved the immunoSEQ multiplex PCR assay. Imported from immuneACCESS, the table was reduced by TCRdb to in-frame sequences with V and J called. These copies leave out some clones; in studies compared against another copy, an unresolved V gene accounts for under half, and the cause of the remainder is not known. This sample comprises roughly 100,000 clones, 86% of them detected only once. The top ten hold 1.4% of the sample. The time point label corresponds to: baseline before first vaccination. Sample: peripheral blood, taken on day 0 of AZD1222 vaccination. Source of these receptors: an adult in good health.

V usage is TRBV28 and J usage is TRBJ1-1, with TRBD1 identical over 10 bases. This CDR3 has 13 residues. V dropped 4 bases and J dropped 6; count of bases not matched to a gene: 2. The germline CDR1 and CDR2 sequences are MDHEN and SYDVKM. Here the CDR3 reads CASSWGQGSEAFF. As DNA, the CDR3 is TGTGCCAGCAGTTGGGGACAGGGGTCTGAAGCTTTCTTT.

The chain combines TRBV5-5 with TRBJ1-5; D is possibly TRBD1 (6 bases). The germline V gene encodes CDR1 SGHKS and CDR2 YYEKEE (reference sequence). The CDR3 sequence is 14 residues long. V was trimmed by 0 bases and J by 9 bases, leaving 13 bases between them. The CDR3 here is CASSLEQGLSPQHF. CDR3 nucleotide sequence: TGTGCCAGCAGCTTGGAACAGGGATTATCGCCCCAGCATTTT.

CDR3 in amino acids: CASSLVLGETFIHEQYF. CDR3 nucleotide sequence: TGTGCCAGCAGCTTAGTTTTGGGGGAGACGTTTATCCACGAGCAGTACTTC. The rearrangement joins TRBV7-2 to TRBJ2-7; D tentatively reads TRBD1 or TRBD2 (5 bases each). From germline, CDR1 is SGHTA and CDR2 FQGNSA. With 1 base removed from V and 5 bases from J, the gap between germline ends came to 21 bases. The CDR3 contains 17 residues.

V is TRBV4-1 and J is TRBJ2-7; the match to TRBD1 covers 7 bases. Germline V lookup: CDR1 MGHRA, CDR2 YSYEKL. The CDR3 loop spans 14 amino acids. Germline trimming cut 1 base from V and 2 bases from J; bases unmatched to any gene: 2. The CDR3 sequence is CASSQGDSTYEQYF. The DNA of the CDR3 is TGCGCCAGCAGCCAAGGGGACAGTACCTACGAGCAGTACTTC.

This sequence joins TRBV7-3 and TRBJ2-7; 16 positions match TRBD2. The CDR3 consists of 17 residues. Per the germline V gene, CDR1 is SGHTA and CDR2 is FQGTGA. V was pared by 6 bases and J by 3 bases, with 8 bases of the junction left unmatched. The CDR3 DNA follows: TGTGCCAGCAGAGCCGGGACTAGCGGGAGGGGAGACTACGAGCAGTACTTC. Translating it yields CASRAGTSGRGDYEQYF.

The chain is built from TRBV7-9 and TRBJ2-1; maybe TRBD2 (5 bases). The CDR3 length is 14 residues. In germline, CDR1 is SEHNR, CDR2 FQNEAQ (reference sequence). V was trimmed by 2 bases and J by 8 bases, leaving 13 bases between them. The CDR3 DNA follows: TGTGCCAGCAGCTTAAACGGCGCCGGGGATGAGCAGTTCTTC. Translating it yields CASSLNGAGDEQFF.

The rearrangement uses TRBV9 and TRBJ1-1; tentatively, D is TRBD1 (5 bases). Trimming took off 4 bases at V and 1 base at J, with 14 bases between the two ends. The CDR3 is 15 amino acids. The germline V gene encodes CDR1 SGDLS and CDR2 YYNGEE. The CDR3 reads CASSPRDRPNTEAFF. CDR3 nucleotide sequence: TGTGCCAGCAGCCCTCGAGACAGACCGAACACTGAAGCTTTCTTT. The complete variable domain, with remaining parts taken from reference TRBV9 and TRBJ1-1, reads DSGVTQTPKHLITATGQRVTLRCSPRSGDLSVYWYQQSLDQGLQFLIQYYNGEERAKGNILERFSAQQFPDLHSELNLSSLELGDSALYFCASSPRDRPNTEAFFGQGTRLTVV.

V gene TRBV20-1 combines with J gene TRBJ2-1, with D perhaps TRBD1 (6 bases). CDR3 length: 12 residues. V was clipped by 3 bases and J by 15 bases, with 18 bases between them. Germline-derived CDR1 and CDR2 are DFQATT and SNEGSKA (reference sequence). The CDR3 sequence: CSASLIRDIAFF. Written as DNA, the CDR3 is TGCAGTGCTAGTCTGATACGGGACATAGCGTTCTTC.

V usage is TRBV18 and J usage is TRBJ2-1, with 9 bases identical to TRBD2. V was clipped by 8 bases and J by 0 bases; unmatched bases: 11. The length of the CDR3 is 17 residues. Per germline, CDR1 KGHSH and CDR2 LQKENI. CDR3 loop: CASQRSGRTSSYNEQFF. DNA for the CDR3: TGTGCCAGCCAACGAAGCGGGAGGACTAGCTCCTACAATGAGCAGTTCTTC.

This clone has a handful of counts. J is TRBJ2-5 and V is TRBV7-9; TRBD1 agrees at 7 bases. J lost 2 bases, V lost 5 bases, and 8 bases had no gene match. The germline gives CDR1 SEHNR, CDR2 FQNEAQ (reference sequence). This CDR3 region has 15 residues. The CDR3 DNA follows: TGTGCCAGCAGCCCTAGACAGGGCACTCAAGAGACCCAGTACTTC. Encoded protein: CASSPRQGTQETQYF.

On this clone itself: Other DNA sequences in the same sample also yield this CDR3. The chain employs TRBV3-1 (or the pseudogene TRBV3-2) and TRBJ2-7, with 9 bases that match TRBD2. There are 13 residues in the CDR3. Germline V CDR1 and CDR2: LGHDT, YNNKEL (reference sequence). Trimming took 4 bases from V and 5 from J; bases not matched to a gene: 3. The CDR3 loop is CASSRLAGDEQYF. CDR3 nucleotide sequence: TGTGCCAGCAGCCGTTTAGCGGGAGACGAGCAGTACTTC.

J is TRBJ1-5 and V is TRBV28; D is uncertain. This CDR3 comprises 12 residues. Germline V gives CDR1 MDHEN, CDR2 SYDVKM. The germline V and J ends were trimmed by 2 bases and 2 bases, with 1 base remaining between them. The CDR3 region has the DNA TGTGCCAGCAGTTTAGGCAATCAGCCCCAGCATTTT. As protein: CASSLGNQPQHF.

This clone showed up just once. The V gene is TRBV6-4, the J gene TRBJ2-2; D may be TRBD1 or TRBD2 (5 bases each). CDR3 length: 14 residues. V lost 6 bases and J lost 3, with 11 bases in between. The germline V gene encodes CDR1 MRHNA and CDR2 SNTAGT. The CDR3 DNA reads as TGTGCCAGCAGAGAAGGGACGCACACCGGGGAGCTGTTTTTT. This gives the protein CASREGTHTGELFF.

The chain carries TRBV25-1 and TRBJ1-2, with D unresolved. This CDR3 is 15 amino acids long. CDR1 MGHDK and CDR2 SYGVNS come from the germline V gene. Deletions cut 1 base from V and 7 bases from J, with 16 bases between. This chain's CDR3 is CASSESWATLGGYTF. In DNA form, the CDR3 reads TGTGCCAGCAGTGAATCGTGGGCTACGTTAGGTGGCTACACCTTC.

The chain uses TRBV5-6 and TRBJ2-7; possible D gene TRBD2, 5 bases. Trimming shortened V by 2 bases and J by 5 bases, and 11 bases separated the two germline ends. The length of the CDR3 is 13 residues. Germline CDR1 reads SGHDT; CDR2 reads YYEEEE. CDR3 amino acids: CASSFYEGNEQYF. The CDR3 nucleotides read TGTGCCAGCAGCTTTTACGAGGGAAACGAGCAGTACTTC. The whole variable domain, remainder taken from reference TRBV5-6 and TRBJ2-7, is DAGVTQSPTHLIKTRGQQVTLRCSPKSGHDTVSWYQQALGQGPQFIFQYYEEEERQRGNFPDRFSGHQFPNYSSELNVNALLLGDSALYLCASSFYEGNEQYFGPGTRLTVT.

The CDR3, as DNA: TGTGCCTGGAGCCAAGGGGGTTGGGGTCAGCCCCAGCATTTT. Its protein is CAWSQGGWGQPQHF. The J gene is TRBJ1-5, the V gene TRBV30; D is perhaps TRBD1 (6 bases). The CDR3 is 14 amino acids. Trimming removed 3 bases from V and 6 bases from J, with 15 bases in between. Germline assignment: CDR1 GTSNPN and CDR2 SVGIG (reference sequence). Full variable domain (rest looked up from reference TRBV30 and TRBJ1-5): SQTIHQWPATLVQPVGSPLSLECTVEGTSNPNLYWYRQAAGRGLQLLFYSVGIGQISSEVPQNLSASRPQDRQFILSSKKLLLSDSGFYLCAWSQGGWGQPQHFGDGTRLSIL.

This rearrangement joins TRBV4-2 to TRBJ1-6; D might be TRBD1 (5 bases). Trimming pared 4 bases from V and 5 bases from J, leaving 6 bases between. In germline, CDR1 is LGHNA, CDR2 YNFKEQ. This CDR3 has 13 residues. This CDR3 reads CASSPTDNSPLHF. CDR3 in DNA: TGTGCCAGCAGCCCGACAGATAATTCACCCCTCCACTTT.

The rearrangement joins TRBV5-1 to TRBJ2-6, with a weak D call TRBD1 (5 bases). V shed 2 bases and J shed 4 bases, with 13 bases lying between them. The CDR3 loop spans 16 amino acids. Germline CDR1 SGHRS, CDR2 YFSETQ. CDR3 DNA: TGCGCCAGCAGCTTCACAGGAACCTCGGGGGCCAACGTCCTGACTTTC. It translates to CASSFTGTSGANVLTF.

The rearrangement joins TRBV27 to TRBJ2-6; TRBD1 matches 8 bases. Germline V gives CDR1 MNHEY, CDR2 SMNVEV (reference sequence). The CDR3 extends over 16 amino acids. V lost 3 bases and J lost 1; bases outside the gene matches: 2. CDR3 amino acids: CASSLRTGSGANVLTF. The CDR3 bases are TGTGCCAGCAGTTTGCGGACAGGGTCTGGGGCCAACGTCCTGACTTTC.

V and J are TRBV28 and TRBJ2-1; 11 bases map to TRBD2. Germline trimming cut 6 bases from V and 8 bases from J; bases unmatched to any gene: 18. This CDR3 region has 18 residues. Germline CDR1 and CDR2: MDHEN and SYDVKM. As DNA, the CDR3 is TGTGCCAGCAGAAATAGCGGGAGGGCTGGGGGTTCGCGGTATGAGCAGTTCTTC. This gives the protein CASRNSGRAGGSRYEQFF.

CDR3 nucleotide sequence: TGTGCCAGCAGCGCCGGACTCACCCGGGGCTACACCTTC. Its protein product is CASSAGLTRGYTF. V is TRBV9 and J is TRBJ1-2; D gene uncertain. V was clipped by 3 bases and J by 8 bases, with 14 bases between them. The CDR3 sequence is 13 residues long. CDR1 SGDLS and CDR2 YYNGEE come from the germline V gene.